Sequencing of this T cell receptor beta chain was carried out in a study of shared clonotypes between healthy human individuals. Findings and caveats of the study: Relative to memory subsets, naive subsets generally showed larger estimated richness.

Deep level was the assay's run setting. In the sorted-subset replicate PCRs, roughly 210 ng DNA, roughly 29,000 T cell genomes, was used. The data were produced by immunoSEQ multiplex PCR, yet TCRdb's version contains in-frame clones alone and is incomplete. The sample consists of around 2.3 million clones, almost 96% of them appearing once. Nashville, Tennessee was home to all donors, each a Caucasian adult. This clone was picked up one time. Its cognate antigen is unknown. V lost 1 base, J lost 4 bases, and 13 bases lay in between. Germline CDR1 and CDR2: SGHTA and FQGNSA. This CDR3 contains 15 residues.

This clonotype originated in a man between 18 and 29 years old in good health. Material for sequencing was naive CD4+ T cells sorted from blood. As to subset: CD45RA+ positively selected. The chain employs TRBV7-2 and TRBJ1-2; D perhaps matches TRBD1 (5 bases). CDR3 sequence: CASSLDATAFYGYTF. CDR3 DNA: TGTGCCAGCAGCTTAGATGCGACAGCTTTCTATGGCTACACCTTC. Drawing the rest from reference TRBV7-2 and TRBJ1-2, the complete variable domain is GAGVSQSPSNKVTEKGKDVELRCDPISGHTALYWYRQSLGQGLEFLIYFQGNSAPDKSGLPSDRFSAERTGGSVSTLTIQRTQQEDSAVYLCASSLDATAFYGYTFGSGTRLTVV.